This record covers a single TCR beta chain. What it binds is unknown. The sample belongs to a study of T cell responses to AZD1222 COVID-19 vaccine. Findings of the study overall: Spike-specific TCR repertoires showed rising breadth and depth after two AZD1222 doses.

This CDR3 comprises 14 residues. V was cut by 10 bases and J by 7 bases, with 19 bases left in between. CDR1 and CDR2 (germline): MNHEY, SVGAGI. Sequenced by immunoSEQ multiplex PCR; TCRdb stores in-frame clones only, minus some. The data contain some 130,000 clones, roughly 93% of them singletons. The V gene is TRBV6-5, the J gene TRBJ2-2; TRBD2 might be the D (5 bases). Sequencing was performed on peripheral blood, taken 28 days after the second AZD1222 dose. The origin of this receptor is an adult who received the AZD1222 COVID-19 vaccine. CDR3 in DNA: TGTGCCACCCGGCGGGCAGATACCATCGGGGAGCTGTTTTTT. Translation gives CATRRADTIGELFF.